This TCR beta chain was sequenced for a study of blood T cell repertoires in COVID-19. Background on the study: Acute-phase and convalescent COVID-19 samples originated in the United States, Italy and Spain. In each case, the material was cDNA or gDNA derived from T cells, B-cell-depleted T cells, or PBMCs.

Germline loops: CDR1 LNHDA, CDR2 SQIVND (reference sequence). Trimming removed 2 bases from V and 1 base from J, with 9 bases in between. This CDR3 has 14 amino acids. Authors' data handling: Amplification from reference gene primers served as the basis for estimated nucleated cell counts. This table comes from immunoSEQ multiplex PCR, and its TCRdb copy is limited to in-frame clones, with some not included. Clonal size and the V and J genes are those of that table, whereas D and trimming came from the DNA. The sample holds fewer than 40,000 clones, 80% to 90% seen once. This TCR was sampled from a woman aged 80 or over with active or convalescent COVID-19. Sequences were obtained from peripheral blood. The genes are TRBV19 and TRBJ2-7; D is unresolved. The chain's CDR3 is CASSINQQSYEQYF. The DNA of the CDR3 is TGTGCCAGTAGTATAAATCAACAGTCCTACGAGCAGTACTTC.